These T cell receptor beta chains were read from a single sample in a study of blood T cell repertoires in COVID-19. Measured with immunoSEQ multiplex PCR; TCRdb has only the in-frame clones, and not every one. The sample contains hundreds of thousands of clones, under 90% of which appear only once. The material sequenced was PBMCs or T cells enriched from blood (not recorded which). These TCRs come from a woman younger than 45 with acute COVID-19. The CDR3 runs from the conserved cysteine through the conserved F or W. The order of the fields is D gene, J gene, V gene, CDR3 DNA, CDR3 protein. A D gene is named only where the DNA matches it firmly.

TRBD1 TRBJ2-6 TRBV9 TGTGCCAGCAGCCAGGGACAGGGGAATATAGGCTCTGGGGCCAACGTCCTGACTTTC CASSQGQGNIGSGANVLTF
TRBD1 TRBJ1-2 TRBV5-1 TGCGCCAGCAGCCTCACCGGGACAGGGGGGTCTGGCTACACCTTC CASSLTGTGGSGYTF
. TRBJ2-1 TRBV4-1 TGCGCCAGCAGCACAAGCCCTCGCGGGATAGCGGTTAATTCCTACAATGAGCAGTTCTTC CASSTSPRGIAVNSYNEQFF
. TRBJ1-5 TRBV5-6 TGTGCCAGCAGCTTGCGGGGAAGCAACTGGGGCAATCAGCCCCAGCATTTT CASSLRGSNWGNQPQHF
TRBD1 TRBJ2-3 TRBV5-1 TGCGCCAGCAGCCCCGGGGACAGGGAAAATACAGATACGCAGTATTTT CASSPGDRENTDTQYF
TRBD1 TRBJ2-1 TRBV4-1 TGCGCCAGCAGCCGGGACGGGACAGGATCCAATGAGCAGTTCTTC CASSRDGTGSNEQFF
. TRBJ1-1 TRBV5-4 TGTGCCAGCAGCTTGGCCATTGGGGGCAGCACTGAAGCTTTCTTT CASSLAIGGSTEAFF
. TRBJ1-5 TRBV7-3 TGTGCCAGCAGTTCATTCGGACAGTTCAATCAGCCCCAGCATTTT CASSSFGQFNQPQHF
TRBD1 TRBJ1-6 TRBV30 TGTGCCTGGAATCAGGGGGCAGGTAATTCACCCCTCCACTTT CAWNQGAGNSPLHF
. TRBJ1-3 TRBV9 TGTGCCAGCAGCGTTGGAAGGGGAGGTTCTGGAAACACCATATATTTT CASSVGRGGSGNTIYF
. TRBJ1-5 TRBV5-8 TGTGCCAGCAGCTTGGGCGGCAGGGGAAATCAGCCCCAGCATTTT CASSLGGRGNQPQHF